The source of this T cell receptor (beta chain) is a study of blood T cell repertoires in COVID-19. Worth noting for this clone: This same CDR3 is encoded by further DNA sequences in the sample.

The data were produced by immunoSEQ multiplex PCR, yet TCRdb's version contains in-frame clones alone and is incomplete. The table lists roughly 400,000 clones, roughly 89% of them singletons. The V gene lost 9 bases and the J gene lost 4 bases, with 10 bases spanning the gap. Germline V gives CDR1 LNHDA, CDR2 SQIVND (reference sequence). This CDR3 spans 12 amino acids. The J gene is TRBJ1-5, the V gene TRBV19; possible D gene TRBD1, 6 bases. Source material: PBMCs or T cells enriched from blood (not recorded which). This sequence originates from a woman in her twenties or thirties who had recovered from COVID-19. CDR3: CASRDNNQPQHF. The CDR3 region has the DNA TGTGCCAGCCGGGACAATAATCAGCCCCAGCATTTT.